This is a list of T cell receptor beta chains from one sample in a study of post-analysis software for immune sequencing data. One entry per CDR3 protein, called by TCRdb with MiXCR from the PCR reads. Of hundreds of thousands of distinct CDR3 sequences listed, 25% to 30% were seen once; the top ten hold 0.55% to 0.65%. The material sequenced was blood. These receptors were collected from a girl aged 5 to 17 with multiple sclerosis. CDR3s include the opening cysteine and the closing phenylalanine or tryptophan. Fields, in order: J gene, V gene, clone size, D gene, CDR3 DNA, CDR3 protein. A D gene is named only where the DNA matches it firmly. Clone size, where shown, is once, few, many, or a class for clones that have expanded.

J gene: TRBJ2-3
V gene: TRBV20-1
clone size: few
D gene: TRBD2
CDR3 DNA: TGCAGTGCTAGCCGACTAGCGGGGGACACAGATACGCAGTATTTT
CDR3 protein: CSASRLAGDTDTQYF

J gene: TRBJ1-1
V gene: TRBV24-1
clone size: -
D gene: -
CDR3 DNA: TGTGCCACCAGTGAGGGCGGGACACCCCATGAAGCTTTCTTT
CDR3 protein: CATSEGGTPHEAFF

J gene: TRBJ2-3
V gene: TRBV25-1
clone size: few
D gene: -
CDR3 DNA: TGTGCCAGCAGTGAAAGGTATCGTGGCGATACGCAGTATTTT
CDR3 protein: CASSERYRGDTQYF

J gene: TRBJ2-1
V gene: TRBV11-2
clone size: -
D gene: -
CDR3 DNA: TGTGCCAGCAGCTCCACTAGCAGAAATGAGCAGTTCTTC
CDR3 protein: CASSSTSRNEQFF

J gene: TRBJ2-7
V gene: TRBV20-1
clone size: few
D gene: -
CDR3 DNA: TGCAGTGCTTGTGCCGATGAATACGAGCAGTACTTC
CDR3 protein: CSACADEYEQYF

J gene: TRBJ1-3
V gene: TRBV7-6
clone size: -
D gene: -
CDR3 DNA: TGTGCCAGCGCGGGATCCGATTTCTCTGGAAACACCATATATTTT
CDR3 protein: CASAGSDFSGNTIYF

J gene: TRBJ2-1
V gene: TRBV5-1
clone size: -
D gene: -
CDR3 DNA: TGCGCCAGCAGTCCGACGACCGGCCTTAGCTCCTACAATGAGCAGTTCTTC
CDR3 protein: CASSPTTGLSSYNEQFF

J gene: TRBJ2-7
V gene: TRBV7-2
clone size: -
D gene: -
CDR3 DNA: TGTGCCAGCAGCTTAGATTTAACGGAGCGCTTAAACGAGCAGTACTTC
CDR3 protein: CASSLDLTERLNEQYF

J gene: TRBJ2-7
V gene: TRBV7-9
clone size: few
D gene: -
CDR3 DNA: TGTGCCAGCAGCTTAGGTGGAGGTTCTACCTACGAGCAGTACTTC
CDR3 protein: CASSLGGGSTYEQYF

J gene: TRBJ1-1
V gene: TRBV4-3
clone size: -
D gene: -
CDR3 DNA: TGCGCCAGCAGCCAAGATACAGGGAACACTGAAGCTTTCTTT
CDR3 protein: CASSQDTGNTEAFF

J gene: TRBJ2-1
V gene: TRBV28
clone size: few
D gene: -
CDR3 DNA: TGTGCCAGCAGCACGTCCAGGCCCAATGAGCAGTTCTTC
CDR3 protein: CASSTSRPNEQFF

J gene: TRBJ1-4
V gene: TRBV7-2
clone size: -
D gene: -
CDR3 DNA: TGTGCCAGCAGCTTACCAGGACAGCCCGCTAAGGGGAAACTGTTTTTT
CDR3 protein: CASSLPGQPAKGKLFF

J gene: TRBJ2-1
V gene: TRBV7-2
clone size: -
D gene: -
CDR3 DNA: TGTGCCAGCAGCTTAGATCAGAACAATGAGCAGTTCTTC
CDR3 protein: CASSLDQNNEQFF

J gene: TRBJ2-3
V gene: TRBV7-2
clone size: many
D gene: -
CDR3 DNA: TGTGCCAGCAGCTGGTCGGGGTCAAGCACAGATACGCAGTATTTT
CDR3 protein: CASSWSGSSTDTQYF

J gene: TRBJ2-4
V gene: TRBV7-2
clone size: many
D gene: TRBD2
CDR3 DNA: TGTGCCAGCAGCTTAGCGCGGGGGGGCGCAGCCAAAAACATTCAGTACTTC
CDR3 protein: CASSLARGGAAKNIQYF

J gene: TRBJ2-1
V gene: TRBV6-5
clone size: few
D gene: TRBD2
CDR3 DNA: TGTGCCAGCACCATAGCGGGGGGGCCTTACAATGAGCAGTTCTTC
CDR3 protein: CASTIAGGPYNEQFF

J gene: TRBJ2-3
V gene: TRBV7-2
clone size: -
D gene: -
CDR3 DNA: TGTGCCAGCAGCTTAGGGGCAGGGAAAAACACAGATACGCAGTATTTT
CDR3 protein: CASSLGAGKNTDTQYF

J gene: TRBJ2-1
V gene: TRBV29-1
clone size: few
D gene: -
CDR3 DNA: TGCAGCGTTGAAAGGGTATTAAGCATTGAGCAGTTCTTC
CDR3 protein: CSVERVLSIEQFF

J gene: TRBJ2-3
V gene: TRBV7-2
clone size: few
D gene: -
CDR3 DNA: TGTGCCAGCAGCTCCCACGCGAGCGGGTGGGGGACAGATACGCAGTATTTT
CDR3 protein: CASSSHASGWGTDTQYF

J gene: TRBJ1-2
V gene: TRBV3-1
clone size: -
D gene: TRBD1
CDR3 DNA: TGTGCCAGCAGCCAGGGCCAACAGGGGCGGTATGGCTACACCTTC
CDR3 protein: CASSQGQQGRYGYTF

J gene: TRBJ1-5
V gene: TRBV6-5
clone size: -
D gene: -
CDR3 DNA: TGTGCCAGCAGTTCCACATCAGGCAATCAGCCCCAGCATTTT
CDR3 protein: CASSSTSGNQPQHF

J gene: TRBJ2-3
V gene: TRBV10-3
clone size: -
D gene: -
CDR3 DNA: TGTGCCATTTCGACAGGAACAGGAGATACGCAGTATTTT
CDR3 protein: CAISTGTGDTQYF

J gene: TRBJ2-5
V gene: TRBV10-3
clone size: -
D gene: TRBD1
CDR3 DNA: TGTGCCATCAAGGTCGACAGGGGGGTTACGAATGAGCAGTACTTC
CDR3 protein: CAIKVDRGVTNEQYF

J gene: TRBJ1-1
V gene: TRBV7-9
clone size: -
D gene: TRBD1
CDR3 DNA: TGTGCCAGCAGCCCGAGTCCCGGGACAGGGAAGAACACTGAAGCTTTCTTT
CDR3 protein: CASSPSPGTGKNTEAFF

J gene: TRBJ1-1
V gene: TRBV20-1
clone size: few
D gene: TRBD1
CDR3 DNA: TGCAGTGCTAAGAGACAGGGCTCGAGGACTGAAGCTTTCTTT
CDR3 protein: CSAKRQGSRTEAFF

J gene: TRBJ1-1
V gene: TRBV9
clone size: -
D gene: -
CDR3 DNA: TGTGCCAGCAGCAGGACCCGGGGCGGTCACATGAACACTGAAGCTTTCTTT
CDR3 protein: CASSRTRGGHMNTEAFF

J gene: TRBJ2-3
V gene: TRBV20-1
clone size: -
D gene: TRBD1
CDR3 DNA: TGCAGTGCTAGAAAGGGGGCCCTGGTGCAGTATTTT
CDR3 protein: CSARKGALVQYF

J gene: TRBJ2-5
V gene: TRBV7-9
clone size: few
D gene: TRBD1
CDR3 DNA: TGTGCCAGCAGCTTAACAGGGGGGAGGACCCAGTACTTC
CDR3 protein: CASSLTGGRTQYF

J gene: TRBJ2-7
V gene: TRBV6-4
clone size: many
D gene: -
CDR3 DNA: TGTGCCAGCAGTGCCGACGGGGGCTACGAGCAGTACTTC
CDR3 protein: CASSADGGYEQYF

J gene: TRBJ1-5
V gene: TRBV4-2
clone size: few
D gene: -
CDR3 DNA: TGTGCCAGCAGCCAAGAGCAGGGTCAGCCCCAGCATTTT
CDR3 protein: CASSQEQGQPQHF

J gene: TRBJ2-7
V gene: TRBV20-1
clone size: few
D gene: -
CDR3 DNA: TGCAGTGCTGCCCGGGGGGACAGGACTACTCACCATGGAGAGCAGTACTTC
CDR3 protein: CSAARGDRTTHHGEQYF

J gene: TRBJ1-6
V gene: TRBV20-1
clone size: many
D gene: TRBD1
CDR3 DNA: TGCAGTGCTAGACGACCGGGACAGTTTAATTCACCCCTCCACTTT
CDR3 protein: CSARRPGQFNSPLHF

J gene: TRBJ1-5
V gene: TRBV6-2/TRBV6-3
clone size: -
D gene: -
CDR3 DNA: TGTGCCAGCAGTTACTCGATCGATCGGAATCCTCAGCCCCAGCATTTT
CDR3 protein: CASSYSIDRNPQPQHF